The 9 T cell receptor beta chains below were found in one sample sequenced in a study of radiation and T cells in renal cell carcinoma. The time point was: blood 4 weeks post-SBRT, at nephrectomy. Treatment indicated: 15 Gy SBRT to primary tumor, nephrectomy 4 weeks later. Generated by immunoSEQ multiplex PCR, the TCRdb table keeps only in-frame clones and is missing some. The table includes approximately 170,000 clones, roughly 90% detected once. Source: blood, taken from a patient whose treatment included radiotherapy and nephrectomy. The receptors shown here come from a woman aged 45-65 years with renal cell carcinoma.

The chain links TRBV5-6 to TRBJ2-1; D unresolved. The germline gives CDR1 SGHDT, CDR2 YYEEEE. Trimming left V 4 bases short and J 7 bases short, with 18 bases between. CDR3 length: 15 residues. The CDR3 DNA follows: TGTGCCAGCAGCCTGGGCAGTACACCATCAAATGAGCAGTTCTTC. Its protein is CASSLGSTPSNEQFF. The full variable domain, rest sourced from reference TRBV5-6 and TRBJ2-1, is DAGVTQSPTHLIKTRGQQVTLRCSPKSGHDTVSWYQQALGQGPQFIFQYYEEEERQRGNFPDRFSGHQFPNYSSELNVNALLLGDSALYLCASSLGSTPSNEQFFGPGTRLTVL.

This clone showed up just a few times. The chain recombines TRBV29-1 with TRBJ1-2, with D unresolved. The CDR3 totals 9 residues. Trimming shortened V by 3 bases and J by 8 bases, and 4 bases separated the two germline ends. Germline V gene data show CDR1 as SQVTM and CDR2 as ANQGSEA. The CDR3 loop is CSVDEGYTF. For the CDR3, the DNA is TGCAGCGTTGATGAGGGCTACACCTTC.

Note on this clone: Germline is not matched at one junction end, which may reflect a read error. For the CDR3, the DNA is TGTGCCAGCAGTAGAGAGGGACCATATGGCTACACCTTC. Its protein is CASSREGPYGYTF. The chain joins TRBV19 to TRBJ1-2; D is perhaps TRBD1 (5 bases). The CDR3 consists of 13 residues. Germline V lookup: CDR1 LNHDA, CDR2 SQIVND (reference sequence).

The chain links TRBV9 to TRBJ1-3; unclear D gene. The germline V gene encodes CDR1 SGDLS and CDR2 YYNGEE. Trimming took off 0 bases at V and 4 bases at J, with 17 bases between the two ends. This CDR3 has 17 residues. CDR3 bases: TGTGCCAGCAGCGTAGAGGGCTGGGCAGACCTCGGAAACACCATATATTTT. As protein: CASSVEGWADLGNTIYF.

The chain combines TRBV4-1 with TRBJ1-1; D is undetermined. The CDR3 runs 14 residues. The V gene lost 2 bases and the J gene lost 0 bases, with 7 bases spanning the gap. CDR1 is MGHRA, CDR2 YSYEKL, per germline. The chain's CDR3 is CASSQWGMNTEAFF. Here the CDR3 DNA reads TGCGCCAGCAGCCAATGGGGAATGAACACTGAAGCTTTCTTT.

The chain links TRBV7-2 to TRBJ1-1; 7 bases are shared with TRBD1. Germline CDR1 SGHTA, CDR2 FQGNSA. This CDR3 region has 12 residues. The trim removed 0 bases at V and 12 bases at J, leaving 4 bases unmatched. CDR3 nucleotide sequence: TGTGCCAGCAGCTTAGCAGGGGGCGTGTCTTTCTTT. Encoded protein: CASSLAGGVSFF.

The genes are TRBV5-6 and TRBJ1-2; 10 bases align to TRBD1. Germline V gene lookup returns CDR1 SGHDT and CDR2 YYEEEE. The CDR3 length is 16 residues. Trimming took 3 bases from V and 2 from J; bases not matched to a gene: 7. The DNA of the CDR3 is TGTGCCAGCAGCTCTAGTTTGACAGGGGGCAACTATGGCTACACCTTC. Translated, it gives CASSSSLTGGNYGYTF.

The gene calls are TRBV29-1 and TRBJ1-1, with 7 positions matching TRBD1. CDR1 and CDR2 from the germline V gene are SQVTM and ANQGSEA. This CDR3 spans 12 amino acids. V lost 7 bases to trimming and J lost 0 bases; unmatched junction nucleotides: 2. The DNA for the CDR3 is TGCAGCGGGGGACAGATGAACACTGAAGCTTTCTTT. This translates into CSGGQMNTEAFF.

The CDR3 region is CASSQGLSTDTQYF. The CDR3 DNA is TGCGCCAGCAGCCAGGGACTGAGCACAGATACGCAGTATTTT. The gene calls are TRBV5-1 and TRBJ2-3, with D maybe TRBD2 (6 bases). The CDR3 totals 14 residues. The V end was cut by 4 bases, the J end by 0 bases, with 9 bases between. Looked up from germline, CDR1 is SGHRS and CDR2 is YFSETQ.